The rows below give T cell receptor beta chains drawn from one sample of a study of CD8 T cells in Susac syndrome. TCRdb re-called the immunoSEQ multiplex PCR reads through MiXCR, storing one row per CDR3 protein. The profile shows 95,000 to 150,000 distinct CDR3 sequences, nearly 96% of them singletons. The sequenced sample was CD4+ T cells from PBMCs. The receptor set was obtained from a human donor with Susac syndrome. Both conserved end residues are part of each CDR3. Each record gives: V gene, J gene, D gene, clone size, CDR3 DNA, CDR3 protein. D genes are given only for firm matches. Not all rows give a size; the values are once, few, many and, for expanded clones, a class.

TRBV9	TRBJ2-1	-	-	TGTGCCAGCAGCGTAACCCCTACTAGCAAGTCGGATAATGAGCAGTTCTTC	CASSVTPTSKSDNEQFF
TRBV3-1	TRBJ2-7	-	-	TGTGCCAGCAACAACAGGGAAAACTACGAGCAGTACTTC	CASNNRENYEQYF
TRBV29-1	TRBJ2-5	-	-	TGCAGCGTTGAAGCGGGGGATGAGACCCAGTACTTC	CSVEAGDETQYF
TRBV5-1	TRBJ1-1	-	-	TGCGCCAGCAGCTTGGCAGGCACAGCTATGAACACTGAAGCTTTCTTT	CASSLAGTAMNTEAFF
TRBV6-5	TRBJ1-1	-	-	TGTGCCAGCAGTTCGACCTCAGCGGCTTTCTTT	CASSSTSAAFF
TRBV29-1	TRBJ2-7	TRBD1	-	TGCAGCGTTGTGACAGGGTTAGGCTACGAGCAGTACTTC	CSVVTGLGYEQYF
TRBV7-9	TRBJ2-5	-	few	TGTGCCAGCAGCTTAGGTCAGAAGGAGACCCAGTACTTC	CASSLGQKETQYF
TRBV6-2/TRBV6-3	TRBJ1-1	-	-	TGTGCCAGCGGGGACAACACTGAAGCTTTCTTT	CASGDNTEAFF
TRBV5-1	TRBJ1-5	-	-	TGCGCCAGCAGCTTGTTGGGTCAGACAAATCAGCCCCAGCATTTT	CASSLLGQTNQPQHF
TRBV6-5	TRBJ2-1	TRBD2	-	TGTGCCAGCAGCCAAACTAGCGGGAGAAAGTTCTTC	CASSQTSGRKFF
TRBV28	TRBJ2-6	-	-	TGTGCCAGCAGACAGGGTTCTGGGGCCAACGTCCTGACTTTC	CASRQGSGANVLTF
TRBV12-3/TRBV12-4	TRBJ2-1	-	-	TGTGCCAGCAGTCCACTCGGGCGGAATGAGCAGTTCTTC	CASSPLGRNEQFF
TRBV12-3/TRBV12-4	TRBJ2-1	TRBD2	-	TGTGCCAGCAGTTCAAGCGGGAGGGCCAGCAATGAGCAGTTCTTC	CASSSSGRASNEQFF
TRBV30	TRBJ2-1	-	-	TGTGCCGTCGGACGGAACAATGAGCAGTTCTTC	CAVGRNNEQFF
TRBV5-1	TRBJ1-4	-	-	TGCGCCAGCAGCTTCGGGTTGCTGGCTAATGAAAAACTGTTTTTT	CASSFGLLANEKLFF
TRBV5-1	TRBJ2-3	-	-	TGCGCCAGCAGCTTGTCAGGAGGGGGGACAGATACGCAGTATTTT	CASSLSGGGTDTQYF
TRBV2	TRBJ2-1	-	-	TGTGCCAGCAGTGAACAAAATGAGCAGTTCTTC	CASSEQNEQFF
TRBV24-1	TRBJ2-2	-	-	TGTGCCACCAGTGACAGAGCCGATGCGAACACCGGGGAGCTGTTTTTT	CATSDRADANTGELFF
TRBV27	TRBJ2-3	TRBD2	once	TGTGCCAGCACCTGGGGGGGTAGGCGACAGAACTCAGATACGCAGTATTTT	CASTWGGRRQNSDTQYF
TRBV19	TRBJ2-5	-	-	TGTGCCAGTAGTACTGGAACAAGAGAGACCCAGTACTTC	CASSTGTRETQYF
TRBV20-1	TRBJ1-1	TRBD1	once	TGCAGTGCAAGGACAGGGGTGCAGGGGACTGAAGCTTTCTTT	CSARTGVQGTEAFF